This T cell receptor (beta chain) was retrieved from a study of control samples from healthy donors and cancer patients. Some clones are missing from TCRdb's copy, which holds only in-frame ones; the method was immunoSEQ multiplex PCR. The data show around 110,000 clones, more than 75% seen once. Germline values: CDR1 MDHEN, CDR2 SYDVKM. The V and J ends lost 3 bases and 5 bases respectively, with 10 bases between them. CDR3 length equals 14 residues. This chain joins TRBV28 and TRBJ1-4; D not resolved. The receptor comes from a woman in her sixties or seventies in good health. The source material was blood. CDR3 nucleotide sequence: TGTGCCAGCAGTTTGGCGTCCCGAAATGAAAAACTGTTTTTT. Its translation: CASSLASRNEKLFF.